The rows below give T cell receptor beta chains drawn from one sample of a study of blood T cell repertoires in COVID-19. This table comes from immunoSEQ multiplex PCR, and its TCRdb copy is limited to in-frame clones, with some not included. Of about 120,000 clones in the sample, roughly 85% are singletons; the top ten hold about a tenth. The sample was peripheral blood. Every receptor here comes from a man of 80 years or more with acute or convalescent COVID-19. CDR3s include the opening cysteine and the closing phenylalanine or tryptophan. Each record gives: D gene, V gene, CDR3 protein. D genes are given only for firm matches.

D: -
V: TRBV6-4
CDR3: CASSGAGEETQYF

D: -
V: TRBV24-1
CDR3: CATSETGRNYGYTF

D: -
V: TRBV20-1
CDR3: CSARRFNGYTF

D: -
V: TRBV12-3/TRBV12-4
CDR3: CASSTGVYGYTF

D: TRBD1
V: TRBV29-1
CDR3: CSVTGTGGAETQYF

D: -
V: TRBV3-1/TRBV3-2
CDR3: CASSQGQHEQYF

D: TRBD1
V: TRBV5-1
CDR3: CASSYGHPGGNEKLFF

D: -
V: TRBV7-2
CDR3: CASSFDKGGSGANVLTF

D: TRBD2
V: TRBV7-2
CDR3: CASSSLADLAKNIQYF

D: -
V: TRBV5-6
CDR3: CASSLDRVNTEAFF

D: TRBD2
V: TRBV28
CDR3: CASSPPRGRNEQFF

D: TRBD1
V: TRBV6-1
CDR3: CASSETDRGSNTEAFF

D: TRBD1
V: TRBV6-5
CDR3: CASSYSGQGRETQYF

D: TRBD1
V: TRBV12-3/TRBV12-4
CDR3: CASRYGTDYGYTF

D: TRBD1
V: TRBV7-6
CDR3: CASSLAGTGANTEAFF

D: -
V: TRBV2
CDR3: CASSLNTEAFF

D: -
V: TRBV12-3/TRBV12-4
CDR3: CASKAQIQEPQHF

D: -
V: TRBV6-5
CDR3: CASRMTGNNEKLFF

D: -
V: TRBV19
CDR3: CASSTGGSAVGYTF

D: -
V: TRBV21-1
CDR3: CASSKGAGQGNTEAFF

D: TRBD1
V: TRBV5-4
CDR3: CASSSRTGMGLGSYNEQFF

D: -
V: TRBV2
CDR3: CASSELRAGEAFF

D: TRBD1
V: TRBV10-1
CDR3: CASTGQGYYGYTF

D: -
V: TRBV6-1
CDR3: CASSSQGPGEEKLFF

D: -
V: TRBV5-4
CDR3: CASSLGGTDTQYF

D: -
V: TRBV3-1/TRBV3-2
CDR3: CASSEDAGHTYEQYF

D: TRBD1
V: TRBV6-2/TRBV6-3
CDR3: CASSLDRVYAEAFF

D: -
V: TRBV10-2
CDR3: CASRQGNQPQHF

D: -
V: TRBV7-2
CDR3: CASSWGQNTGELFF

D: TRBD2
V: TRBV19
CDR3: CASSIGRGTSGFEQYF

D: TRBD2
V: TRBV6-5
CDR3: CASSGGGRSYEQYF

D: TRBD1
V: TRBV5-1
CDR3: CASSNNRGPYGYTF

D: -
V: TRBV19
CDR3: CASSIQRNTEAFF

D: -
V: TRBV18
CDR3: CASSPLIENTGELFF

D: TRBD1
V: TRBV28
CDR3: CASSRDRVNTGELFF

D: TRBD1
V: TRBV5-1
CDR3: CASSLGDRGPYNEQFF

D: -
V: TRBV19
CDR3: CASSIRPTGHSTDTQYF

D: -
V: TRBV7-2
CDR3: CASSPVGVRAPPYEQYF

D: TRBD1
V: TRBV30
CDR3: CAWGGKRTGTTEQYF

D: -
V: TRBV6-5
CDR3: CASRLQSSGANVLTF

D: -
V: TRBV6-5
CDR3: CASEQAYEQYF

D: TRBD1
V: TRBV12-5
CDR3: CASGLDRGRFGYTF

D: TRBD1
V: TRBV7-3
CDR3: CASSSGQGGTGELFF

D: TRBD1
V: TRBV5-1
CDR3: CASSLETGDSNQPQHF

D: -
V: TRBV21-1
CDR3: CPYDRGGSGANVLTF

D: TRBD1
V: TRBV28
CDR3: CASTLSGTADVEQYF

D: TRBD2
V: TRBV3-1/TRBV3-2
CDR3: CASSLTSGGNEQFF

D: -
V: TRBV25-1
CDR3: CASRPGIGGYGYTF

D: -
V: TRBV7-9
CDR3: CASSPGAYNSPLHF

D: -
V: TRBV12-3/TRBV12-4
CDR3: CASGGNTEAFF

D: TRBD2
V: TRBV7-2
CDR3: CASSFIAGAHNEQFF

D: TRBD1
V: TRBV7-3
CDR3: CASSPWGTANEKLFF

D: -
V: TRBV19
CDR3: CASSPRDILSYEQYF

D: -
V: TRBV6-2/TRBV6-3
CDR3: CASSLWGASPYQPQHF

D: TRBD1
V: TRBV2
CDR3: CASSGDTGGSGYTF

D: -
V: TRBV10-3
CDR3: CAISHGLAREQFF

D: TRBD1
V: TRBV6-5
CDR3: CASSYPGQGNTEAFF